This T cell receptor beta chain was documented in a study of T cell responses to AZD1222 COVID-19 vaccine. General study points: Only a handful of AZD1222 recipients, six or seven in all, had baseline seropositivity.

Here immunoSEQ multiplex PCR was the method, and the copy in TCRdb shows in-frame clones only, minus some. Of fewer than 130,000 clones listed, roughly 92% are singletons. The ends were cut back, 3 bases at V and 6 bases at J, with 5 bases in the middle. The CDR3 is made up of 12 amino acids. In germline, CDR1 is LGHDT, CDR2 YNNKEL (reference sequence). With respect to this clone: What it binds is unknown.

This specimen consisted of peripheral blood, obtained 28 days after the second AZD1222 dose. The sequence came from an adult who received the AZD1222 COVID-19 vaccine. This chain connects TRBV3-1 (or the pseudogene TRBV3-2) to TRBJ2-2, with a weak D call TRBD2 (5 bases). CDR3 amino acids: CASSHSAGELFF. The CDR3 nucleotides are TGTGCCAGCAGCCATAGCGCCGGGGAGCTGTTTTTT.